These 13 T cell receptor beta chains share one sample of origin, sequenced in a study of shared clonotypes between healthy human individuals. Data came from immunoSEQ multiplex PCR; TCRdb stores just in-frame clones and leaves some out. The table records roughly 1 million clones, about 80% of them present only once. What was sequenced was memory CD4+ T cells from PBMCs. Specified subset: CD45RA-negative fraction. These receptors were collected from a man younger than 35 in good health. Some clones in this sample may be carry-over from other donors' samples.

Only a few counts were recorded for this clone. This chain uses TRBV7-8 with TRBJ1-1; TRBD1 aligns across 11 bases. Germline-derived CDR1 and CDR2 are SGHVS and FQNEAQ. The CDR3 totals 13 residues. With 5 bases clipped from V and 11 bases from J, the junction kept 7 bases outside the gene matches. CDR3 nucleotides: TGTGCCAGCAGCGGGGACAGGGGGTTCCGGGCTTTCTTT. It codes for CASSGDRGFRAFF.

This clone has a single count. CDR3: CASSPYEGATYEQYF. DNA for the CDR3: TGTGCCAGCTCACCGTACGAGGGGGCAACCTACGAGCAGTACTTC. The chain has TRBV18 and TRBJ2-7; TRBD1 matches 7 bases. The ends lost 3 bases at V and 2 bases at J; junction bases unmatched: 7. CDR3 length: 15 residues. The germline V gene has CDR1 KGHSH and CDR2 LQKENI.

The sample holds one count of this clone. The chain recombines TRBV15 with TRBJ2-4; 11 bases map to TRBD1. J was trimmed by 3 bases and V by 1 base; bases with no gene match: 2. Germline V gene lookup returns CDR1 LNHNV and CDR2 YYDKDF (reference sequence). This CDR3 comprises 16 residues. CDR3: CATSRGTGGYKNIQYF. Here the CDR3 DNA reads TGTGCCACCAGCAGAGGGACAGGGGGCTACAAAAACATTCAGTACTTC.

The chain uses TRBV27 and TRBJ2-7; D call uncertain. This CDR3 region has 15 residues. The V end lost 4 bases, the J end lost 7 bases, and 20 bases lay between the germline ends. Germline V CDR1 and CDR2: MNHEY, SMNVEV (reference sequence). This CDR3 is CASSSPRSPLWEQYF. In nucleotides, the CDR3 is TGTGCCAGCAGTTCCCCCCGGTCCCCACTATGGGAGCAGTACTTC.

In this sample, this clone turned up once. The chain uses TRBV28 and TRBJ1-1; D is uncertain. V was cut by 4 bases and J by 0 bases, with 15 bases left in between. Germline V CDR1 and CDR2: MDHEN, SYDVKM. This CDR3 has 16 amino acids. DNA of the CDR3: TGTGCCAGCAGTTCGCCCGTGACTTCCATGAACACTGAAGCTTTCTTT. This encodes CASSSPVTSMNTEAFF.

The chain combines TRBV6-6 with TRBJ1-2; 11 bases are a match to TRBD1. The CDR3 runs to 15 residues. CDR1 and CDR2 (germline): MNHNY, SVGAGI (reference sequence). The junction had 7 bases not matched to a gene; V was cut back by 7 bases and J by 3 bases. The CDR3: CASKRTGGVDYGYTF. The CDR3 DNA reads TGTGCCAGCAAAAGGACAGGGGGCGTCGACTATGGCTACACCTTC.

The rearrangement joins TRBV18 to TRBJ2-4; 9 bases line up with TRBD2. CDR3 length: 17 amino acids. CDR1 and CDR2 from the germline V gene are KGHSH and LQKENI. J was trimmed by 2 bases and V by 6 bases; bases with no gene match: 11. CDR3: CASSQLAGVAPKNIQYF. CDR3 DNA: TGTGCCAGCTCTCAACTAGCGGGCGTCGCCCCCAAAAACATTCAGTACTTC.

This clone has ten or more counts. This rearrangement joins TRBV5-6 to TRBJ2-3, with 13 positions matching TRBD2. In germline, CDR1 is SGHDT, CDR2 YYEEEE. The CDR3 totals 15 residues. V was pared by 3 bases and J by 4 bases, with 2 bases of the junction left unmatched. CDR3 in DNA: TGTGCCAGCAGCTCCGGACTAGCGGGAGCAGATACGCAGTATTTT. It codes for CASSSGLAGADTQYF. Full variable domain (remainder filled in from reference TRBV5-6 and TRBJ2-3): DAGVTQSPTHLIKTRGQQVTLRCSPKSGHDTVSWYQQALGQGPQFIFQYYEEEERQRGNFPDRFSGHQFPNYSSELNVNALLLGDSALYLCASSSGLAGADTQYFGPGTRLTVL.

This clone was seen a few times. CDR3 amino acids: CATTSGYEANVLTF. The CDR3, as DNA: TGTGCCACCACCTCAGGGTATGAGGCCAACGTCCTGACTTTC. This chain links TRBV2 with TRBJ2-6, with D perhaps TRBD1 (5 bases). Trimming pared 10 bases from V and 6 bases from J, leaving 16 bases between. This CDR3 comprises 14 residues. Per germline, CDR1 SNHLY and CDR2 FYNNEI.

The J gene is TRBJ2-1, the V gene TRBV10-3, with 10 bases lining up with TRBD2. The CDR3 runs to 15 residues. Per germline, CDR1 ENHRY and CDR2 SYGVKD. The J segment lost 10 bases and the V segment lost 3 bases, leaving 9 bases of the junction unmatched. CDR3 region: CAISESRASGGEQFF. For the CDR3, the DNA is TGTGCCATCAGTGAAAGTCGGGCTAGCGGGGGAGAGCAGTTCTTC.

This chain connects TRBV4-2 to TRBJ2-7; D not resolved. Trimming shortened V by 1 base and J by 6 bases, and 10 bases separated the two germline ends. The CDR3 extends over 13 amino acids. Germline CDR1 and CDR2: LGHNA and YNFKEQ. The CDR3 DNA follows: TGTGCCAGCAGCCAAGGGCAGTCCCCCGAGCAGTACTTC. It is translated as CASSQGQSPEQYF.

This clone has more than one count but fewer than ten. The gene calls are TRBV5-1 and TRBJ2-1; D is unresolved. The V gene lost 1 base and the J gene lost 5 bases, with 7 bases spanning the gap. Germline lookup yields CDR1 SGHRS and CDR2 YFSETQ. This CDR3 region has 13 residues. The CDR3 region is CASSLPRNNEQFF. The CDR3, as DNA: TGCGCCAGCAGCTTGCCGCGGAACAATGAGCAGTTCTTC.

The rearrangement links TRBV19 to TRBJ1-2; D may be TRBD1 (5 bases). V was clipped by 5 bases and J by 5 bases, with 12 bases between them. Germline V lookup: CDR1 LNHDA, CDR2 SQIVND (reference sequence). The CDR3 extends over 13 amino acids. The CDR3 here is CASSLGDSYGYTF. The CDR3, as DNA: TGTGCCAGTAGTCTAGGAGACAGTTATGGCTACACCTTC. Based on the CDR3 plus reference TRBV19 and TRBJ1-2, the full variable domain is DGGITQSPKYLFRKEGQNVTLSCEQNLNHDAMYWYRQDPGQGLRLIYYSQIVNDFQKGDIAEGYSVSREKKESFPLTVTSAQKNPTAFYLCASSLGDSYGYTFGSGTRLTVV.